In its sample, the clone carrying this T cell receptor beta chain was seen a few times. Study processing details: Nucleated cell counts were estimated from reference gene primer amplification. Profiled with immunoSEQ multiplex PCR; TCRdb holds only in-frame clones, not every one. V and J calls plus clone size are reproduced from that table; the DNA served to infer D and trimming. The table includes about 130,000 clones, around 81% detected once. These data belong to a study of blood T cell repertoires in COVID-19. Across the study: The United States, Italy and Spain were the sources of the acute and convalescent COVID-19 samples. Sample material is recorded as cDNA or gDNA derived from T cells, B-cell-depleted T cells, or PBMCs.

Germline assignment: CDR1 MNHEY and CDR2 SMNVEV (reference sequence). This CDR3 is built from 13 residues. The V segment lost 6 bases and the J segment 14 bases; nucleotides outside the gene matches: 8. The chain combines TRBV27 with TRBJ1-6, with 9 bases lining up with TRBD1. Sequences were obtained from peripheral blood. This TCR was sampled from a woman aged 55-70 years with active or convalescent COVID-19. CDR3 amino acids: CASRGTGQSALHF. The CDR3 coding sequence is TGTGCCAGCAGGGGGACAGGGCAATCGGCCCTCCACTTT.